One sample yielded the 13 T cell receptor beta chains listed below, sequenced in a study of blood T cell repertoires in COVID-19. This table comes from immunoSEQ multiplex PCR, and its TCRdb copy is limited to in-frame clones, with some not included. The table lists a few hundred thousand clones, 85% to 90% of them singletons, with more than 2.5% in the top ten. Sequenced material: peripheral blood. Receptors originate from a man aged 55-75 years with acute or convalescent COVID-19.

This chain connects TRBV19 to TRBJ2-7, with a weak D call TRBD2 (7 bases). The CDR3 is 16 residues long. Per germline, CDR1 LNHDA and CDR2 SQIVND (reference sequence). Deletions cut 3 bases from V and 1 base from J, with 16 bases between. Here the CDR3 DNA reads TGTGCCAGTAGTATGACCTCGGGGGGCCATTCCTACGAGCAGTACTTC. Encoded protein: CASSMTSGGHSYEQYF. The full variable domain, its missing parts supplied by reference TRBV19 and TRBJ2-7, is DGGITQSPKYLFRKEGQNVTLSCEQNLNHDAMYWYRQDPGQGLRLIYYSQIVNDFQKGDIAEGYSVSREKKESFPLTVTSAQKNPTAFYLCASSMTSGGHSYEQYFGPGTRLTVT.

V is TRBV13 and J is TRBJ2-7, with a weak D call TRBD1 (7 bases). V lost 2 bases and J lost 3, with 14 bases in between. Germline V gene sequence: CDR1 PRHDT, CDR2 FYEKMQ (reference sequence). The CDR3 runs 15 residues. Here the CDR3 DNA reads TGTGCCAGCAGCTTAAGGGCAGGGGGGAACTACGAGCAGTACTTC. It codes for CASSLRAGGNYEQYF.

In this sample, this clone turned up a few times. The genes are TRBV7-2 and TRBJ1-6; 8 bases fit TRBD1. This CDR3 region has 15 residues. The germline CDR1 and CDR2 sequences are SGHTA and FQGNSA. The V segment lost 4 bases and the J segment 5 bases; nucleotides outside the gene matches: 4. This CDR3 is CASSYDRGNNSPLHF. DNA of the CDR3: TGTGCCAGCAGCTATGACAGGGGAAATAATTCACCCCTCCACTTT.

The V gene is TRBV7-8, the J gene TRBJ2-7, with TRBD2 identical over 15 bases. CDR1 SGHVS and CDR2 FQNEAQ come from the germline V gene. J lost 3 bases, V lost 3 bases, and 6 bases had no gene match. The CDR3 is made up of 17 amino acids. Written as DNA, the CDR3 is TGTGCCAGCAGCTTCCTAGGACTAGCGGGGGGGCGCTACGAGCAGTACTTC. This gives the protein CASSFLGLAGGRYEQYF.

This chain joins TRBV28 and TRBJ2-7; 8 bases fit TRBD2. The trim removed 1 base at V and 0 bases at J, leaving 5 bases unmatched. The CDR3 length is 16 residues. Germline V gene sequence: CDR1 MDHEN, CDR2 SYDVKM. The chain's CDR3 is CASSLSGGGNSYEQYF. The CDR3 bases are TGTGCCAGCAGTTTATCTGGCGGGGGGAACTCCTACGAGCAGTACTTC. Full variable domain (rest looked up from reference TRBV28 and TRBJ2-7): DVKVTQSSRYLVKRTGEKVFLECVQDMDHENMFWYRQDPGLGLRLIYFSYDVKMKEKGDIPEGYSVSREKKERFSLILESASTNQTSMYLCASSLSGGGNSYEQYFGPGTRLTVT.

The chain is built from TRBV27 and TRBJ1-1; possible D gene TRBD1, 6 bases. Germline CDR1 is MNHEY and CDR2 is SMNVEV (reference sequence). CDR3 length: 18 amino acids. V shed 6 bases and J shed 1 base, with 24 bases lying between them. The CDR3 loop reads CASSPRGRGAWKNTEAFF. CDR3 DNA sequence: TGTGCCAGCAGCCCCAGGGGCAGGGGTGCGTGGAAGAACACTGAAGCTTTCTTT.

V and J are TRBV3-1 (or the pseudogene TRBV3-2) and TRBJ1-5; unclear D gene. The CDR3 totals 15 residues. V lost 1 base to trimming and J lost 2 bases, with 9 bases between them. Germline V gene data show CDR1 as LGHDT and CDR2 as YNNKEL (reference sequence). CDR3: CASSQGGGGNQPQHF. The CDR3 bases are TGTGCCAGCAGCCAAGGCGGCGGGGGCAATCAGCCCCAGCATTTT.

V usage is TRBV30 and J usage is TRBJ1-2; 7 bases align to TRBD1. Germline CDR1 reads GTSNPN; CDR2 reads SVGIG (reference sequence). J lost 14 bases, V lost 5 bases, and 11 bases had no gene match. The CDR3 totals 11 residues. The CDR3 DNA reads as TGTGCCTGGGGCGGGACAGTGGGGCAAACCTTC. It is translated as CAWGGTVGQTF.

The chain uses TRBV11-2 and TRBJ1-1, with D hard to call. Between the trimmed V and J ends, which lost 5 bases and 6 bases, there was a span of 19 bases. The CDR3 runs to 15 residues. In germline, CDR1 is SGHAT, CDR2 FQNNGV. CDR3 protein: CASSPRRALRAEAFF. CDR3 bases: TGTGCCAGCAGCCCGAGGAGGGCTCTGAGGGCTGAAGCTTTCTTT.

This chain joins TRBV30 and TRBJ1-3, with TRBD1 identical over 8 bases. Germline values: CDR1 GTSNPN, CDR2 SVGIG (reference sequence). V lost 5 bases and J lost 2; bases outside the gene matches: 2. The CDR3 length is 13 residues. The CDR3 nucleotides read TGTGCCTGGCAGGGACAGGCTGGAAACACCATATATTTT. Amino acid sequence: CAWQGQAGNTIYF.

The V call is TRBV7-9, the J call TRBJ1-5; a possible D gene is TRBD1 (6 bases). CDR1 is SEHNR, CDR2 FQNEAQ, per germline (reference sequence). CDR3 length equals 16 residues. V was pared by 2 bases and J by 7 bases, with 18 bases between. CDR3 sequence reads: CASSLHAGGGVQPQHF. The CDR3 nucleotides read TGTGCCAGCAGCTTACATGCGGGGGGGGGCGTGCAGCCCCAGCATTTT.

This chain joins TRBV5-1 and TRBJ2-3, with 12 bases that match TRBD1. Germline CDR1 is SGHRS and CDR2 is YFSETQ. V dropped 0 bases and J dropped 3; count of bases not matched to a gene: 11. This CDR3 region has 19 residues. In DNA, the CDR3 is TGCGCCAGCAGCTTGGTACAGGGACAGGGGGCTGGCATGACAGATACGCAGTATTTT. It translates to CASSLVQGQGAGMTDTQYF.

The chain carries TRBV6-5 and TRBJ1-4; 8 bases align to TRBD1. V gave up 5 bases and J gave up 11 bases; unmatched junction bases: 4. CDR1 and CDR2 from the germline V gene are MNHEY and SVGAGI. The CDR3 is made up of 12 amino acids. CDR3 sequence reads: CASSLQGGKLFF. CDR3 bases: TGTGCCAGCAGTCTACAGGGGGGCAAACTGTTTTTT.